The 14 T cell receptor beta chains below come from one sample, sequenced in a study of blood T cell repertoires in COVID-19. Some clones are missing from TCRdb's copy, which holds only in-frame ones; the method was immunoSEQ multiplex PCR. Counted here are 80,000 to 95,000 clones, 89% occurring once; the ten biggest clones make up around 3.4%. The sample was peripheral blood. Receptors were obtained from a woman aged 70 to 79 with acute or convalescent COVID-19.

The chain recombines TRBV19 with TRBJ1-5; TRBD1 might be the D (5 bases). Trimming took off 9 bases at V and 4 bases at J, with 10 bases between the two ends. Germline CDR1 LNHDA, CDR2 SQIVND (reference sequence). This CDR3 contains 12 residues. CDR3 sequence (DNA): TGTGCCAGCAACCAGGGAAATCAGCCCCAGCATTTT. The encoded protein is CASNQGNQPQHF.

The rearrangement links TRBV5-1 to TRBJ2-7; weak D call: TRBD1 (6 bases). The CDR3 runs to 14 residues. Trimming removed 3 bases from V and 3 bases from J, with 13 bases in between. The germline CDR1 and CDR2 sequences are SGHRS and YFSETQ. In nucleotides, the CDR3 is TGCGCCAGCAGCTCTCAGGGGTACGGCTACGAGCAGTACTTC. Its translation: CASSSQGYGYEQYF.

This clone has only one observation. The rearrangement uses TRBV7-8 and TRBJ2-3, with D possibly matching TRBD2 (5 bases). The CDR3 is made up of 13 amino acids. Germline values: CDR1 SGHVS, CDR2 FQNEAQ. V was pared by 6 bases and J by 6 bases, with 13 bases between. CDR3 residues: CASRRWRSDTQYF. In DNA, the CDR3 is TGTGCCAGCAGAAGGTGGAGGTCGGATACGCAGTATTTT.

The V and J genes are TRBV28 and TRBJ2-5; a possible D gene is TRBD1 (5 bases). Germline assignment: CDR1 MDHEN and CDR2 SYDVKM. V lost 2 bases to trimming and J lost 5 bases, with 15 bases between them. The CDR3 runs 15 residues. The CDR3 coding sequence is TGTGCCAGCAGTTTAGACGGCAGGGCGGTGGAGACCCAGTACTTC. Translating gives CASSLDGRAVETQYF.

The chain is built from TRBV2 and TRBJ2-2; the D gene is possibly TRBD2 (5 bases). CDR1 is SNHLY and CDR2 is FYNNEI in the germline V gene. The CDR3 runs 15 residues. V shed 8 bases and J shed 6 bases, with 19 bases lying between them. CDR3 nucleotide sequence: TGTGCCAGCGTAGGCTCGGGGTCGGCCCCCGGGGAGCTGTTTTTT. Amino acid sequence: CASVGSGSAPGELFF.

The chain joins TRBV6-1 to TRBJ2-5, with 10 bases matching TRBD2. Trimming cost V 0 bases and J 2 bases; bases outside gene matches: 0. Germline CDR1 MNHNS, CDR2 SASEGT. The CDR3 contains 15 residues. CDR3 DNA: TGTGCCAGCAGTGAAGCTAGCGGGGGGCAAGAGACCCAGTACTTC. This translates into CASSEASGGQETQYF.

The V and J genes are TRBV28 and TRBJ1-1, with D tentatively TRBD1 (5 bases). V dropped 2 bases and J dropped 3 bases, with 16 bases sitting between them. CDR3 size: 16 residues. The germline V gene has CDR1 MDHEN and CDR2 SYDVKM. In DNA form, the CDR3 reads TGTGCCAGCAGTTTAGGTTGGGGCAGAGGATACACTGAAGCTTTCTTT. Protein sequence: CASSLGWGRGYTEAFF.

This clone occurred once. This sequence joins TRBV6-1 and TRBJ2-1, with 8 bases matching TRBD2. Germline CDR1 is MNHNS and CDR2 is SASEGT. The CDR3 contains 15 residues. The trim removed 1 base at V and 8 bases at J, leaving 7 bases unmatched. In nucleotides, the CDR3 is TGTGCCAGCAGTGAAGGGGCGGGGGGCGGTCATGAGCAGTTCTTC. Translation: CASSEGAGGGHEQFF.

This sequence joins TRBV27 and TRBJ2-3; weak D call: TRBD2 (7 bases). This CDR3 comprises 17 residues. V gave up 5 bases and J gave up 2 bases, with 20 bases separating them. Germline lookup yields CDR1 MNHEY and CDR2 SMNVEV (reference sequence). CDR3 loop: CASSHQPNGGLTDTQYF. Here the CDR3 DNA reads TGTGCCAGCAGTCACCAACCCAACGGGGGGCTCACAGATACGCAGTATTTT.

The CDR3, as DNA: TGTGCCAGCAGTTTATCGTATCGGGCTCGGGAGGGTTACGAGCAGTACTTC. It is translated as CASSLSYRAREGYEQYF. V is TRBV27 and J is TRBJ2-7; 8 bases agree with TRBD2. This CDR3 comprises 17 residues. Germline trimming cut 0 bases from V and 4 bases from J; bases unmatched to any gene: 11. CDR1 is MNHEY and CDR2 is SMNVEV in the germline V gene (reference sequence).

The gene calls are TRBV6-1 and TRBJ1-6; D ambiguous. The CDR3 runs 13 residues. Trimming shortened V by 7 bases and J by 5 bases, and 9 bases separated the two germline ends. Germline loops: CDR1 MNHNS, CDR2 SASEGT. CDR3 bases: TGTGCCAGCACTCCACAAGATAATTCACCCCTCCACTTT. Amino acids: CASTPQDNSPLHF.

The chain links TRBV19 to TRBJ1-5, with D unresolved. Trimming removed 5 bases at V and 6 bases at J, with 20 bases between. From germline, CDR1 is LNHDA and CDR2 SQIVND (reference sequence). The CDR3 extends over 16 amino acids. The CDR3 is CASSPPGRGSSQPQHF. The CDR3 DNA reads TGTGCCAGTAGTCCCCCCGGTCGGGGATCTAGTCAGCCCCAGCATTTT.

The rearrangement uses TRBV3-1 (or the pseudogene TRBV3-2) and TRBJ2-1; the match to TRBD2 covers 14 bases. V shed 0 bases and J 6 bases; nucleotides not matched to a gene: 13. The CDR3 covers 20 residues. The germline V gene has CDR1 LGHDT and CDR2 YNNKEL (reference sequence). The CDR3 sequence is CASSQETGLAGAGVFNEQFF. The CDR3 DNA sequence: TGTGCCAGCAGCCAAGAGACGGGACTAGCGGGAGCAGGGGTGTTCAATGAGCAGTTCTTC.

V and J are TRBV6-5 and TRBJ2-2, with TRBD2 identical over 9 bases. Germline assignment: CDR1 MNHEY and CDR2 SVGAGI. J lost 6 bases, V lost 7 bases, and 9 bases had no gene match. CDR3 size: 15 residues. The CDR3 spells CASKVGTSFAGELFF. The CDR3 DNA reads TGTGCCAGCAAAGTCGGGACTAGCTTTGCCGGGGAGCTGTTTTTT.